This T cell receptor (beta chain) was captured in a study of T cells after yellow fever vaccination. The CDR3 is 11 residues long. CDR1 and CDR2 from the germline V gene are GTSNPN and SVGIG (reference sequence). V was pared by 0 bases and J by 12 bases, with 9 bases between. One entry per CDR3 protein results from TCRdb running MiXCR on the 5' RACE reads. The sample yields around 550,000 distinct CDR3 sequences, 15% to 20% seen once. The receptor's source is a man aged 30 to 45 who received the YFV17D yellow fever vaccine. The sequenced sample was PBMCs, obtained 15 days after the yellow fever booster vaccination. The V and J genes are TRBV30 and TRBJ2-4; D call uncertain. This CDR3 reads CAWSVSPTQYF. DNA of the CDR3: TGTGCCTGGAGTGTAAGCCCGACTCAGTACTTC.